This entry lists 15 T cell receptor beta chains sequenced from one sample in a study of response to subunit inactivated influenza vaccine. TCRdb re-derived calls from the RT-PCR reads in MiXCR, one entry per CDR3 protein. The sample includes roughly 700,000 distinct CDR3 sequences, approximately 15% of them seen just once. Material: PBMCs from blood, obtained 14 to 15 days before vaccination. All receptors come from a man in his forties or fifties who received an inactivated influenza vaccine.

This clonotype turned up a few times. The chain couples TRBV10-1 to TRBJ2-2, with 10 nucleotides matching TRBD1. This CDR3 spans 16 amino acids. The germline CDR1 and CDR2 sequences are WNHNN and SYGVQD (reference sequence). The J segment lost 6 bases and the V segment lost 5 bases, leaving 9 bases of the junction unmatched. The CDR3 DNA follows: TGCGCCAGCAGTAAGGGACAGGGGATCGACCCCGGGGAGCTGTTTTTT. Translated: CASSKGQGIDPGELFF.

This clonotype has more than one count but fewer than ten. The V call is TRBV14, the J call TRBJ2-1; 13 bases match TRBD2. Looked up from germline, CDR1 is SGHDN and CDR2 is FVKESK. The CDR3 consists of 21 residues. The trim removed 5 bases at V and 4 bases at J, leaving 20 bases unmatched. CDR3 bases: TGTGCCAGCAGCGAAGGCTCCGGGACTAGCGGGAAGACCCACTCTTACAATGAGCAGTTCTTC. This codes for CASSEGSGTSGKTHSYNEQFF.

Note on this clonotype: A clone one base away is much larger, so this may be a read error. The V gene is TRBV3-1, the J gene TRBJ2-3; no definite D call. Germline assignment: CDR1 LGHDT and CDR2 YNNKEL (reference sequence). The CDR3 consists of 12 residues. Trimming removed 3 bases at V and 2 bases at J, with 3 bases between. The CDR3, as DNA: TGTGCCAGCAGCCACATCACAGATACGCAGTATTTT. Amino acids: CASSHITDTQYF.

This clonotype came up many times. CDR3 protein: CASLELGTAGYTF. In nucleotides, the CDR3 is TGTGCCAGCCTCGAGTTAGGGACAGCGGGCTACACCTTC. The J gene is TRBJ1-2, the V gene TRBV12-3 or TRBV12-4, with 7 bases that match TRBD1. With 8 bases clipped from V and 8 bases from J, the junction kept 11 bases outside the gene matches. The CDR3 extends over 13 amino acids.

This clonotype was found many times. The rearrangement uses TRBV5-1 and TRBJ1-1; possibly TRBD1 for D (5 bases). The CDR3 loop spans 15 amino acids. Trimming took 0 bases from V and 1 from J, leaving 10 bases between them. Germline CDR1 and CDR2: SGHRS and YFSETQ. CDR3 sequence: CASSLAWGKNTEAFF. CDR3 DNA sequence: TGCGCCAGCAGCTTGGCTTGGGGCAAGAACACTGAAGCTTTCTTT.

This clonotype was seen at least ten times. V is TRBV9 and J is TRBJ1-1; 7 bases map to TRBD1. This CDR3 region has 13 residues. With 5 bases clipped from V and 4 bases from J, the junction kept 5 bases outside the gene matches. Germline CDR1 reads SGDLS; CDR2 reads YYNGEE. The CDR3 nucleotides read TGTGCCAGCAGTAGGGGGCTGAGCACTGAAGCTTTCTTT. It is translated as CASSRGLSTEAFF.

This clonotype showed up many times. This chain uses TRBV28 with TRBJ2-5; D might be TRBD1 (6 bases). V lost 6 bases and J lost 5, with 16 bases in between. The length of the CDR3 is 14 residues. Per the germline V gene, CDR1 is MDHEN and CDR2 is SYDVKM. The CDR3 region has the DNA TGTGCCAGCAGCTCCACTTCAGACAGGGAGACCCAGTACTTC. Its translation: CASSSTSDRETQYF. Looking up the rest from reference TRBV28 and TRBJ2-5 gives the full variable domain: DVKVTQSSRYLVKRTGEKVFLECVQDMDHENMFWYRQDPGLGLRLIYFSYDVKMKEKGDIPEGYSVSREKKERFSLILESASTNQTSMYLCASSSTSDRETQYFGPGTRLLVL.

The chain is built from TRBV2 and TRBJ1-1; D is perhaps TRBD1 (5 bases). The CDR3 runs to 16 residues. Germline values: CDR1 SNHLY, CDR2 FYNNEI. V was pared by 5 bases and J by 4 bases, with 20 bases between. As DNA, the CDR3 is TGTGCCAGCAGTCCTAATGGGAGGGGCTGGGGCACTGAAGCTTTCTTT. This sequence encodes CASSPNGRGWGTEAFF.

J is TRBJ2-1 and V is TRBV9, with 7 bases aligning to TRBD2. The ends lost 0 bases at V and 1 base at J; junction bases unmatched: 10. The CDR3 has 18 amino acids. From germline, CDR1 is SGDLS and CDR2 YYNGEE. Written as DNA, the CDR3 is TGTGCCAGCAGCGTAGCGCCTAGCGGAAAAATATCCTACAATGAGCAGTTCTTC. Its protein product is CASSVAPSGKISYNEQFF.

The V and J genes are TRBV4-3 and TRBJ2-6; 7 positions agree with TRBD1. The germline CDR1 and CDR2 sequences are LGHNA and YSLEER. CDR3 length: 17 residues. V was clipped by 0 bases and J by 1 base; unmatched bases: 3. CDR3 bases: TGCGCCAGCAGCCAAGAGTTGACAGGGTCTGGGGCCAACGTCCTGACTTTC. This translates into CASSQELTGSGANVLTF.

V and J are TRBV14 and TRBJ2-1, with D possibly being TRBD1 (5 bases). The CDR3 is 13 amino acids. CDR1 is SGHDN and CDR2 is FVKESK in the germline V gene. The ends were cut back, 4 bases at V and 5 bases at J, with 9 bases in the middle. The CDR3 DNA reads TGTGCCAGCAGCCTACGACAGAACAATGAGCAGTTCTTC. Protein: CASSLRQNNEQFF.

This rearrangement joins TRBV20-1 to TRBJ2-1; either TRBD1 or TRBD2 may supply D (6 bases each). There are 14 residues in the CDR3. The germline V gene has CDR1 DFQATT and CDR2 SNEGSKA (reference sequence). Trimming took 2 bases from V and 5 from J, leaving 13 bases between them. The CDR3 protein is CSARPGAPHNEQFF. In nucleotides, the CDR3 is TGCAGTGCTAGACCGGGGGCTCCCCACAATGAGCAGTTCTTC.

This clonotype has more than one count but fewer than ten. J is TRBJ2-3 and V is TRBV10-3, with TRBD2 identical over 9 bases. CDR3 length equals 18 residues. Germline V gene sequence: CDR1 ENHRY, CDR2 SYGVKD. V was clipped by 3 bases and J by 5 bases; unmatched bases: 15. The CDR3 DNA is TGTGCCATCAGTGACCACCTCGTTCTAGCGGGGTTTGGAGATACGCAGTATTTT. Its translation: CAISDHLVLAGFGDTQYF.

The V and J genes are TRBV7-6 and TRBJ2-1; 10 bases are shared with TRBD2. The CDR3 sequence is 17 residues long. The trim removed 1 base at V and 0 bases at J, leaving 3 bases unmatched. CDR1 is SGHVS and CDR2 is FNYEAQ in the germline V gene. For the CDR3, the DNA is TGTGCCAGCAGCTTAGGGAGCGGGGGGGTCTCCTACAATGAGCAGTTCTTC. Residues: CASSLGSGGVSYNEQFF.

This clonotype was detected many times. The chain is built from TRBV6-6 and TRBJ2-7; TRBD1 is a possible D gene (6 bases). The germline CDR1 and CDR2 sequences are MNHNY and SVGAGI (reference sequence). The CDR3 extends over 13 amino acids. The ends were cut back, 0 bases at V and 8 bases at J, with 11 bases in the middle. CDR3: CASSYSVQGKQYF. CDR3 nucleotide sequence: TGTGCCAGCAGTTACTCGGTACAGGGCAAGCAGTACTTC.